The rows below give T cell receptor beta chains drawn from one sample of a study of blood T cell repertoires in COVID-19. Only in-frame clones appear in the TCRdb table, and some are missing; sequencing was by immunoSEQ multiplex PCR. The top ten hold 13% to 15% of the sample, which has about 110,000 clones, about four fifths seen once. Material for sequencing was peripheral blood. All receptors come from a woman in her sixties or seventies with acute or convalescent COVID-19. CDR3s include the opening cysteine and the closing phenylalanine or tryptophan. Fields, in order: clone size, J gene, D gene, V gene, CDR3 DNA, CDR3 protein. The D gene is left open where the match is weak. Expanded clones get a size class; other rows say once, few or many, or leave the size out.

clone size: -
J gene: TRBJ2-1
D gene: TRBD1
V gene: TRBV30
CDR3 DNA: TGTGCCTGGAGTGTGGGGGACAGACTAACTGAGCAGTTCTTC
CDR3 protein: CAWSVGDRLTEQFF

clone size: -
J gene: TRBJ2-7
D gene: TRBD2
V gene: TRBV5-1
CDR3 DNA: TGCGCCAGCAGGACCTCTAGCGGCTCCTACGAGCAGTACTTC
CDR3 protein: CASRTSSGSYEQYF

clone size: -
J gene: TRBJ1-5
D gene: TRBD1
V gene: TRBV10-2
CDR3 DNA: TGCGCCAGCAGTGAGCAGGGGGCGGGACAGCCCCAGCATTTT
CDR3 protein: CASSEQGAGQPQHF

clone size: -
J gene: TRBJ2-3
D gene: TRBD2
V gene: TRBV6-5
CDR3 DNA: TGTGCCAGCAGTTATAGCGGGGGGGTATACACAGATACGCAGTATTTT
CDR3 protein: CASSYSGGVYTDTQYF

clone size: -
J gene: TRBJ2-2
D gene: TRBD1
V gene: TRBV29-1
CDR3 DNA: TGCAGCGTTGAAGATGGGACAGGGGGAACCGGGGAGCTGTTTTTT
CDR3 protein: CSVEDGTGGTGELFF

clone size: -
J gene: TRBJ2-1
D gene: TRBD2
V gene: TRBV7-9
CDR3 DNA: TGTGCCAGCAGCTTAACGCGGGAGAGCATCAATGAGCAGTTCTTC
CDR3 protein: CASSLTRESINEQFF

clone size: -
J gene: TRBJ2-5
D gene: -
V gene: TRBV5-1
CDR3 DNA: TGCGCCAGCAGCTTGGCTGGGGCAGGGGGGGAGACCCAGTACTTC
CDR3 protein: CASSLAGAGGETQYF

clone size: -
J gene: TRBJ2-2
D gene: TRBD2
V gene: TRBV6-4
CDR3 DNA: TGTGCCAGCAGTGACCTCCGGGGGGGCTACACCGGGGAGCTGTTTTTT
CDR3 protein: CASSDLRGGYTGELFF

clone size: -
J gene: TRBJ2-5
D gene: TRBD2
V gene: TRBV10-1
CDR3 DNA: TGCGCCAGCAGTGAGTCGGGGCTAGCGGGTCTTCAAGGGGTCCAAGAGACCCAGTACTTC
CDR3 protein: CASSESGLAGLQGVQETQYF

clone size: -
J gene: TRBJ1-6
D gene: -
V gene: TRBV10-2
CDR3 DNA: TGCGCCAGCAGTAAAGCGCGGGGGATTAATTCACCCCTCCACTTT
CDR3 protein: CASSKARGINSPLHF

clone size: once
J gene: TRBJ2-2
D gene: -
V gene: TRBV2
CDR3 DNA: TGTGCCAGCAGTGAACCGTGGAACACCGGGGAGCTGTTTTTT
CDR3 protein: CASSEPWNTGELFF

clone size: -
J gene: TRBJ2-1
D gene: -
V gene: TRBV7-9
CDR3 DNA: TGTGCCAGCAGCCCTCCGACTAGAGGTTCATACAATGAGCAGTTCTTC
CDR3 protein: CASSPPTRGSYNEQFF

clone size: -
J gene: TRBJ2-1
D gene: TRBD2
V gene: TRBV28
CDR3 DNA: TGTGCCAGCAGTTTATTGCGACTAGCGGGAGCGGAACAGTTCTTC
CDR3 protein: CASSLLRLAGAEQFF

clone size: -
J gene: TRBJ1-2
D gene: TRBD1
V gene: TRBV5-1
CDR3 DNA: TGCGCCAGCAGCCAGGACAGGGGCGTACTCTATGGCTACACCTTC
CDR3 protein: CASSQDRGVLYGYTF

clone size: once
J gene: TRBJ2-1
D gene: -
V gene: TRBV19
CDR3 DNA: TGTGCCAGTACCGCCGTCGTAGGCGGGGCCTCCTACAATGAGCAGTTCTTC
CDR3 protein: CASTAVVGGASYNEQFF

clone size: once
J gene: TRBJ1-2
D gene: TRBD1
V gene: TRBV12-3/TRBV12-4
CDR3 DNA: TGTGCCAGCAGTTTTATGACAGGGATTGGCTACACCTTC
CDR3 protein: CASSFMTGIGYTF

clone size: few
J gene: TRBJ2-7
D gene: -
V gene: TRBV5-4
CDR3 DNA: TGTGCCAGCAGCTTGGACAGTTCTCCGGGAGTTTACTACGAGCAGTACTTC
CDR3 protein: CASSLDSSPGVYYEQYF

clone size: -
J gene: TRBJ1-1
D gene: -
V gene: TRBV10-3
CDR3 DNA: TGTGCCATCAGTGCAAGTCAGGGTCCCACTGAAGCTTTCTTT
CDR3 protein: CAISASQGPTEAFF

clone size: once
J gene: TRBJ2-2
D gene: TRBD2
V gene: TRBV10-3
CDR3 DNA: TGTGCCATCAGCCCAGGGACTAGCGGGAGTACCGGGGAGCTGTTTTTT
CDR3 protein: CAISPGTSGSTGELFF

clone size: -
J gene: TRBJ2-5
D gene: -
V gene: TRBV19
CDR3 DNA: TGTGCCAGTAGTACCCCCCACAGGGGGGGGGAGACCCAGTACTTC
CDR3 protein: CASSTPHRGGETQYF

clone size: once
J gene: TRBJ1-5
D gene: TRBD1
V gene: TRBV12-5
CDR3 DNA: TGTGCTAGTGGTTTGACGACAGGGTATAGCAATCAGCCCCAGCATTTT
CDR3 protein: CASGLTTGYSNQPQHF

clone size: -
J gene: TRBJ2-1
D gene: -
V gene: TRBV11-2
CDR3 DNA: TGTGCCAGCAGCTCCCCTAGCGCCAGCTCCTACAATGAGCAGTTCTTC
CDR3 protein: CASSSPSASSYNEQFF

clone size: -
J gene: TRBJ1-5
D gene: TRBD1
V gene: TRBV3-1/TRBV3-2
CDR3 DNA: TGTGCCAGCAGCCTCGGGACAGGTAGCAATCAGCCCCAGCATTTT
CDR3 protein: CASSLGTGSNQPQHF

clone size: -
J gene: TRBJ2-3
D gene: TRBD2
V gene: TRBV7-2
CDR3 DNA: TGTGCCAGCAGCCCCCCGGGCGGGGGGGGGACAGATACGCAGTATTTT
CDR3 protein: CASSPPGGGGTDTQYF

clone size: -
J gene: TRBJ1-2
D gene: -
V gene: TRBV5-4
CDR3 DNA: TGTGCCAGCAGCTTGGACAGGGACGGCGATGGCTACACCTTC
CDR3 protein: CASSLDRDGDGYTF

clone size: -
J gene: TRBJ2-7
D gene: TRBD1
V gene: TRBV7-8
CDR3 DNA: TGTGCCAGCAGCTCGGGACAGGGGGGCTACGAGCAGTACTTC
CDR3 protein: CASSSGQGGYEQYF

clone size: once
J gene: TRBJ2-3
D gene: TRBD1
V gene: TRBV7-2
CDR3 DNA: TGTGCCAGCGGGTCGGGGACAGGCTTCACAGATACGCAGTATTTT
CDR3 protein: CASGSGTGFTDTQYF

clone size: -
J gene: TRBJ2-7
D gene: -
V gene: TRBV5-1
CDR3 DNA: TGCGCCAGCAGCTTGGAAGAGGGCGAGCAGTACTTC
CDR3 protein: CASSLEEGEQYF

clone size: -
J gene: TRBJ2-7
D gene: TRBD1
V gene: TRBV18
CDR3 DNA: TGTGCCAGCTCACAATACCAGGGGGCGCACGAGCAGTACTTC
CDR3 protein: CASSQYQGAHEQYF

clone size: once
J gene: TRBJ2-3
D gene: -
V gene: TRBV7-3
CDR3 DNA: TGTGCCAGCAGCCCGGGGTGGGGAGAAACAGATACGCAGTATTTT
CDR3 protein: CASSPGWGETDTQYF

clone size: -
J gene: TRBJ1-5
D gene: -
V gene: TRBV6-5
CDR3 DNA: TGTGCCAGCTTCAGACAGGCATATAGCAATCAGCCCCAGCATTTT
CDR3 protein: CASFRQAYSNQPQHF

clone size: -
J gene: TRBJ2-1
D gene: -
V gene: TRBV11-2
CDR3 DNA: TGTGCCAGCAGCTCACCCGGGGTCCGCCTCGTGCGTGAGCAGTTCTTC
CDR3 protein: CASSSPGVRLVREQFF

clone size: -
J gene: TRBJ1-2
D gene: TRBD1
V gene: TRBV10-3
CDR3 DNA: TGTGCCATCAGTGAGAGGGACAGGGATTATGGCTACACCTTC
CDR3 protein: CAISERDRDYGYTF

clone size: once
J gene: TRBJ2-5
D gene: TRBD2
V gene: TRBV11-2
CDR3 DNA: TGTGCCAGCTCACTAGCGTCCCAAGAGACCCAGTACTTC
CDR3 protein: CASSLASQETQYF

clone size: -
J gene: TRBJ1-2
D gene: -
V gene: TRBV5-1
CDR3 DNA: TGCGCCAGCAGCTTCGCGGGGGAACAGGATGGCTACACCTTC
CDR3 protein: CASSFAGEQDGYTF

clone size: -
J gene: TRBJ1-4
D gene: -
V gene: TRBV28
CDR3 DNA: TGTGCCAGCAGTGGATCACAGACAACTAATGAAAAACTGTTTTTT
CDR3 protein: CASSGSQTTNEKLFF

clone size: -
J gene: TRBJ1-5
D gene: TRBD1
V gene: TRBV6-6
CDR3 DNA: TGTGCCAGCAGTGATTACAGGGGGCCGGATCAGCCCCAGCATTTT
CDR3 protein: CASSDYRGPDQPQHF

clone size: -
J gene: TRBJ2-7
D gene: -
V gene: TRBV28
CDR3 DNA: TGTGCCCTGGGGACTCCCAATACCTACGAGCAGTACTTC
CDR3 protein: CALGTPNTYEQYF

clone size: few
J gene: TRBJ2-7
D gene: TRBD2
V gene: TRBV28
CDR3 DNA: TGTGCCAGCAGCTCCCTGATTAGCGGGAGGTACCCGTACTTC
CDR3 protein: CASSSLISGRYPYF

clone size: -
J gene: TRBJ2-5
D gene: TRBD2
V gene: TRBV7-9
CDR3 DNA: TGTGCCAGCAGCCGGGGGGACGGCCAACAAGAGACCCAGTACTTC
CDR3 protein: CASSRGDGQQETQYF

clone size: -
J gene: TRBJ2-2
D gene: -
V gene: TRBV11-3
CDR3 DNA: TGTGCCAGCAGCTCCCTCGGCGGGGAGCTGTTTTTT
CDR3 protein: CASSSLGGELFF

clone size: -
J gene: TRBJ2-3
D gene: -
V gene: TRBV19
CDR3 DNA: TGTGCCAGTAGTTCCGAGAGCGGGGATACGCAGTATTTT
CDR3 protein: CASSSESGDTQYF

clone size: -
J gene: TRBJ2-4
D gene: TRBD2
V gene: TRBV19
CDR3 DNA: TGTGCCAGTAGTAGCGGACTAGCGGGAGCCAAAAACATTCAGTACTTC
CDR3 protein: CASSSGLAGAKNIQYF

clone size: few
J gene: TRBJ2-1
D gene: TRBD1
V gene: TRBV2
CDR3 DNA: TGTGCCAGTCAGGGGATCGGGACAGGTCCCTACAATGAGCAGTTCTTC
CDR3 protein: CASQGIGTGPYNEQFF

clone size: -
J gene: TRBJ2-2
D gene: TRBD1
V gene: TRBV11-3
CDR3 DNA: TGTGCCAGCAGCCCAGCCGGGACAGTAAGCGGGGAGCTGTTTTTT
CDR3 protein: CASSPAGTVSGELFF

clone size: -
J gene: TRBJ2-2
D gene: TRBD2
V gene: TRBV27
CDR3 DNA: TGTGCCAGCAGTCTCGGGACTAGCGGGGGTGTCGGGGAGCTGTTTTTT
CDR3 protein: CASSLGTSGGVGELFF

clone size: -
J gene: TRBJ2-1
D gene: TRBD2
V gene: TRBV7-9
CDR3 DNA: TGTGCCAGCAGCTTAGAGCTCGGGGGGAATGAGCAGTTCTTC
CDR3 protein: CASSLELGGNEQFF

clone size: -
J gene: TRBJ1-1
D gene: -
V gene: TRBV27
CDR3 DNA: TGTGCCAGCAGTTTCGACAGAGCGAACACTGAAGCTTTCTTT
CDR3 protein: CASSFDRANTEAFF

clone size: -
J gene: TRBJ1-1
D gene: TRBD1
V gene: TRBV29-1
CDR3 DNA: TGCAGCGTTGCCCTACAGGGGGCGAACACTGAAGCTTTCTTT
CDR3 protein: CSVALQGANTEAFF

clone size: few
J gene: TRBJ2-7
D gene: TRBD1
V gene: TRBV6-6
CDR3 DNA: TGTGCCAGCAGTCCTTCGGACGGGACAGGGAACAGGTACGAGCAGTACTTC
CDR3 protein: CASSPSDGTGNRYEQYF

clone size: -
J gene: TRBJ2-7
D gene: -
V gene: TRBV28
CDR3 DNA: TGTGCCAGCACCCAACAGCCGCGCTACGAGCAGTACTTC
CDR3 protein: CASTQQPRYEQYF

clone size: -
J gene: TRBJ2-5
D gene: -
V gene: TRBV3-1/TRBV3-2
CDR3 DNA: TGTGCCAGCAGCCAAGAGAGGTACCAAGAGACCCAGTACTTC
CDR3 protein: CASSQERYQETQYF

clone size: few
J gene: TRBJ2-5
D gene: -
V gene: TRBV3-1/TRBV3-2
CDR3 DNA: TGTGCCAGCAGCCGGAGGGGTCAAGAGACCCAGTACTTC
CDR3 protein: CASSRRGQETQYF

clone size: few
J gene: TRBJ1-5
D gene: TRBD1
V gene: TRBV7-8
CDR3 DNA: TGTGCCAGCAGCCCTGACAGGGGCCAATTCATTCGGCCCCAGCATTTT
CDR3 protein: CASSPDRGQFIRPQHF